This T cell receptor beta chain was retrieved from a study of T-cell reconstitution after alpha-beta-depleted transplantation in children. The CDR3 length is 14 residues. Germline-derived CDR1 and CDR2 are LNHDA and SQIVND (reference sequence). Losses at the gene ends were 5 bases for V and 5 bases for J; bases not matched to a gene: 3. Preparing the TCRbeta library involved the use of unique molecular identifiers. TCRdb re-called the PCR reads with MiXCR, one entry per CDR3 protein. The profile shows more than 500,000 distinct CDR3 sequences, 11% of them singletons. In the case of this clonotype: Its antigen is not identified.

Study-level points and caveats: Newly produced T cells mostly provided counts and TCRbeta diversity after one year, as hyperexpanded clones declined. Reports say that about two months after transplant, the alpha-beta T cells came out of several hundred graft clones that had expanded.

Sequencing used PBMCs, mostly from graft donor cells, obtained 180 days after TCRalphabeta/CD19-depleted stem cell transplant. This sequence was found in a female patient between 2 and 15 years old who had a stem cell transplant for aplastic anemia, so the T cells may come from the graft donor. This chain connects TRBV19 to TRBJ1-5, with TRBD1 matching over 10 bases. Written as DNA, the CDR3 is TGTGCCAGTAGTGGACAGGGGGGTCATCAGCCCCAGCATTTT. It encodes CASSGQGGHQPQHF.